This entry features one T cell receptor (beta chain) sequence. Libraries were prepared by immunoSEQ multiplex PCR; TCRdb keeps only in-frame clonotypes and omits some of them. The repertoire holds 65,000 to 70,000 clones, with around 93% as singletons. This sample was included in a study of T cells after somatic rescue of genetic block. Between the trimmed V and J ends, which lost 1 base and 2 bases, there was a span of 12 bases. The germline V gene has CDR1 MNHNS and CDR2 SASEGT. The CDR3 has 16 residues. The receptor was derived from a man aged 40-49 years. The specimen was peripheral blood mononuclear cells (PBMCs). The chain recombines TRBV6-1 with TRBJ1-5; possible D gene TRBD1, 6 bases. In nucleotides, the CDR3 is TGTGCCAGCAGTGAAGTGGGGGGCAGGGGCAATCAGCCCCAGCATTTT. Protein: CASSEVGGRGNQPQHF.